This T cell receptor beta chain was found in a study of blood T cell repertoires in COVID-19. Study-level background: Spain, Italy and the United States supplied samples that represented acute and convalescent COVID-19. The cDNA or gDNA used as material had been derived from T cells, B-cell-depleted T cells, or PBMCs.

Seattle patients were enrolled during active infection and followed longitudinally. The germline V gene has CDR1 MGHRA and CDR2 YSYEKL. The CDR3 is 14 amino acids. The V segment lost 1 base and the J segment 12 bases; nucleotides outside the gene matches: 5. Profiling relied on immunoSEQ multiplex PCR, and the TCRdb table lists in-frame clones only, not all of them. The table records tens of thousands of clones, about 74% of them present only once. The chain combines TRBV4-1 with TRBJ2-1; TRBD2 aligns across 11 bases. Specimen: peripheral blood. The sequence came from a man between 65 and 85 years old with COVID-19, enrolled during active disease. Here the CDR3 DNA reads TGCGCCAGCAGCCAAGCTGTAGCGGGAGGGCCGCAGTTCTTC. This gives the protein CASSQAVAGGPQFF.